A selection of T cell receptor beta chains follows, all from one sample in a study of blood T cell repertoires in COVID-19. TCRdb's table, derived via immunoSEQ multiplex PCR, lists solely in-frame clones and lacks some. The sample has about 330,000 clones, 92% seen once; the top ten hold about 18%. The sequenced sample was PBMCs or T cells enriched from blood (not recorded which). The origin of the receptors is a woman in her twenties or thirties who had recovered from COVID-19. Each CDR3 is given with its conserved first and last residue. Each record gives: D gene, V gene, J gene, clone size, CDR3 protein, CDR3 DNA. A D gene is named only where the DNA matches it firmly. Rows give clone size only sometimes, using once, few, many, or a class for an expanded clone.

D: .; V: TRBV7-2; J: TRBJ1-5; size: .; CDR3: CASSDGSNQPQHF; DNA: TGTGCCAGCAGTGACGGGAGCAATCAGCCCCAGCATTTT
D: .; V: TRBV28; J: TRBJ2-7; size: .; CDR3: CASSSPSYYEQYF; DNA: TGTGCCAGCAGTTCACCGTCCTACTACGAGCAGTACTTC
D: .; V: TRBV18; J: TRBJ2-1; size: .; CDR3: CASSPSGVNEQFF; DNA: TGTGCCAGCTCACCATCCGGGGTCAATGAGCAGTTCTTC
D: .; V: TRBV2; J: TRBJ2-7; size: .; CDR3: CASSESRQDYEQYF; DNA: TGTGCCAGCAGTGAATCCCGACAGGACTACGAGCAGTACTTC
D: .; V: TRBV7-9; J: TRBJ2-7; size: .; CDR3: CASRKGAGSYEQYF; DNA: TGTGCCAGCAGAAAAGGCGCAGGCTCCTACGAGCAGTACTTC
D: .; V: TRBV28; J: TRBJ2-2; size: .; CDR3: CASSLWGGTTPGELFF; DNA: TGTGCCAGCAGCCTATGGGGCGGGACGACCCCCGGGGAGCTGTTTTTT
D: .; V: TRBV10-3; J: TRBJ2-3; size: .; CDR3: CAIGKTGFTDTQYF; DNA: TGTGCCATCGGGAAGACAGGATTCACAGATACGCAGTATTTT
D: .; V: TRBV28; J: TRBJ2-1; size: .; CDR3: CASSLLGAGYEQFF; DNA: TGTGCCAGCAGTTTATTGGGGGCCGGCTATGAGCAGTTCTTC
D: TRBD1; V: TRBV18; J: TRBJ2-7; size: .; CDR3: CASSRPGQVEEQYF; DNA: TGTGCCAGCTCACGTCCCGGACAGGTAGAAGAGCAGTACTTC
D: .; V: TRBV29-1; J: TRBJ2-1; size: .; CDR3: CSARGGRAPNEQFF; DNA: TGCAGCGCCCGAGGGGGGAGGGCCCCCAATGAGCAGTTCTTC
D: TRBD1; V: TRBV2; J: TRBJ2-5; size: .; CDR3: CASITGTGQETQYF; DNA: TGTGCCAGCATCACCGGGACAGGGCAAGAGACCCAGTACTTC
D: .; V: TRBV6-5; J: TRBJ1-5; size: few; CDR3: CASSQQADNQPQHF; DNA: TGTGCCAGCAGTCAGCAGGCAGACAATCAGCCCCAGCATTTT
D: .; V: TRBV4-2; J: TRBJ2-3; size: .; CDR3: CASSQKPRGVGTDTQYF; DNA: TGTGCCAGCAGCCAAAAACCCCGGGGAGTGGGAACAGATACGCAGTATTTT
D: TRBD2; V: TRBV3-1/TRBV3-2; J: TRBJ2-3; size: .; CDR3: CASSPGGSGGDTQYF; DNA: TGTGCCAGCAGCCCAGGAGGTAGCGGGGGGGATACGCAGTATTTT
D: .; V: TRBV4-2; J: TRBJ2-7; size: many; CDR3: CASSQDRGYYEQYF; DNA: TGTGCCAGCAGCCAAGACCGGGGGTATTACGAGCAGTACTTC
D: .; V: TRBV7-3; J: TRBJ2-2; size: .; CDR3: CASSLNSGPNTGELFF; DNA: TGTGCCAGCAGCTTAAATAGCGGACCGAACACCGGGGAGCTGTTTTTT